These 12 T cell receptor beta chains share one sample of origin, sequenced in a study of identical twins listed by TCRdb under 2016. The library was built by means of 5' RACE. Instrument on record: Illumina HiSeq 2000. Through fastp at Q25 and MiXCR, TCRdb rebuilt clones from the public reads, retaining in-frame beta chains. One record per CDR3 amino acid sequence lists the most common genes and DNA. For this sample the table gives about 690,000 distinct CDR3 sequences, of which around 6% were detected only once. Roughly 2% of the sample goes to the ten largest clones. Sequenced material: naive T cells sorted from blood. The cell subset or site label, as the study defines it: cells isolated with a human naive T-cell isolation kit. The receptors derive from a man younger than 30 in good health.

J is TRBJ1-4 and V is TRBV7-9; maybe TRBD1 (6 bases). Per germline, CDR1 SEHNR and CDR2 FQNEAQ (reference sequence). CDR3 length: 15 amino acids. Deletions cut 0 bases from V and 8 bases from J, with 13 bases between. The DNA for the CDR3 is TGTGCCAGCAGCTTAGCCGGGAACAGGGCGGAAAAACTGTTTTTT. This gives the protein CASSLAGNRAEKLFF. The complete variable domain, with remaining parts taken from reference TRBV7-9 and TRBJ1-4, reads DTGVSQNPRHKITKRGQNVTFRCDPISEHNRLYWYRQTLGQGPEFLTYFQNEAQLEKSRLLSDRFSAERPKGSFSTLEIQRTEQGDSAMYLCASSLAGNRAEKLFFGSGTQLSVL.

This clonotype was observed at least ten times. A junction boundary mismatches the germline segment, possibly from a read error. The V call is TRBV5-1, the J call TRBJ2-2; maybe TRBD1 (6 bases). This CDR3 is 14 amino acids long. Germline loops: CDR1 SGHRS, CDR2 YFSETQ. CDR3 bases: TGTGCCAGCAGCTTAGAAGGGGGCACCGGGGAGCTGTTTTTT. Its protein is CASSLEGGTGELFF.

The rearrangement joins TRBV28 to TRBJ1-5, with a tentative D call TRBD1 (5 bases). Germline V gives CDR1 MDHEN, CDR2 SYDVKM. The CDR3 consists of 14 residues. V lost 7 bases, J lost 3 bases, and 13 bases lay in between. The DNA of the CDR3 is TGTGCCAGCACGCCCCTAGGGGCCAATCAGCCCCAGCATTTT. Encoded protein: CASTPLGANQPQHF.

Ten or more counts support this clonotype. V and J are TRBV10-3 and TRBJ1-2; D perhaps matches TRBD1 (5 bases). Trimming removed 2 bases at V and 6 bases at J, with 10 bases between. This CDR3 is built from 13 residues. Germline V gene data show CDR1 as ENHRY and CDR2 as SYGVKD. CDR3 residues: CAISEGRVDGYTF. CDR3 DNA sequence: TGTGCCATCAGTGAGGGCAGGGTGGATGGCTACACCTTC.

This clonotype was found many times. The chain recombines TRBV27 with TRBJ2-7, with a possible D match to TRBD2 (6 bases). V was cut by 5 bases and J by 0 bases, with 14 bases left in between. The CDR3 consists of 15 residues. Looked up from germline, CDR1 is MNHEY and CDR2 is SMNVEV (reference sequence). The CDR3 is CASSLRSGGSYEQYV. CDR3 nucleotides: TGTGCCAGCAGTCTCCGGTCCGGGGGCTCCTACGAGCAGTACGTC.

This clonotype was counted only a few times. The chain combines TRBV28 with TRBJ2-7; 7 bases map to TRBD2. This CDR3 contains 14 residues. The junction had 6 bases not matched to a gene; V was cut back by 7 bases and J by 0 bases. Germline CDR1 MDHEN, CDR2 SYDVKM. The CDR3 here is CASNRASGSYEQYF. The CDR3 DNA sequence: TGTGCCAGCAACCGGGCTAGCGGCTCCTACGAGCAGTACTTC.

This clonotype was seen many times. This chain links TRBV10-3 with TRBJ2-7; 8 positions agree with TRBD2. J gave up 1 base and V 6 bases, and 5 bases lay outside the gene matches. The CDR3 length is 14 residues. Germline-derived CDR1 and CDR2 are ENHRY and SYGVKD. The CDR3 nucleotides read TGTGCCATCAGGCCTAAGCGGGAGTCCTACGAGCAGTACTTC. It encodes CAIRPKRESYEQYF.

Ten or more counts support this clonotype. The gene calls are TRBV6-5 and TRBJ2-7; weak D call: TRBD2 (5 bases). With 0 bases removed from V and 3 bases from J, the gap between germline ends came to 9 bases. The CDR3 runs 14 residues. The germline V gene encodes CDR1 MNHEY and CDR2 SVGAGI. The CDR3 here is CASSYSSGNYEQYF. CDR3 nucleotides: TGTGCCAGCAGTTACTCATCGGGGAACTACGAGCAGTACTTC.

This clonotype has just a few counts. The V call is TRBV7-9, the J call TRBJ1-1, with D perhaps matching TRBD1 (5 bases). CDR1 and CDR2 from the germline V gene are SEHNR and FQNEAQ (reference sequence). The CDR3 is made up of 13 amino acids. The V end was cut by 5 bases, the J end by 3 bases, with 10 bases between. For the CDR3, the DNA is TGTGCCAGCAGCCCCAGGGAAGACACTGAAGCTTTCTTT. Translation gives CASSPREDTEAFF.

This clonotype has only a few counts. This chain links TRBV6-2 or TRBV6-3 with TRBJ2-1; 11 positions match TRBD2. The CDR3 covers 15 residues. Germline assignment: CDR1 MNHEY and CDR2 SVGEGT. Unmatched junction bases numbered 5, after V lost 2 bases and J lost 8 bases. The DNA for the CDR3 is TGTGCCAGCAGTTACATTAGCGGGAGGGCCTATGAGCAGTTCTTC. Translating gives CASSYISGRAYEQFF.

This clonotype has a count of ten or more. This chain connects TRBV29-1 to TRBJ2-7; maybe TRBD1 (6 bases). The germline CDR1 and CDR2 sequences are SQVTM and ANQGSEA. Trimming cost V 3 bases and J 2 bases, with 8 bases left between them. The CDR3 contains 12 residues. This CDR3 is CSVEDSTYEQYF. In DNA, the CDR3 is TGCAGCGTTGAGGACAGCACCTACGAGCAGTACTTC.

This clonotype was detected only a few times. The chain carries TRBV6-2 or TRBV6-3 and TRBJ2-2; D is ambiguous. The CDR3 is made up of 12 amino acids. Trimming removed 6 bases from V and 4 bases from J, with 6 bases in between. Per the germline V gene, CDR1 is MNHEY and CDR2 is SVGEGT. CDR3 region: CASRDGTGELFF. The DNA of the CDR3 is TGTGCCAGCAGAGATGGCACCGGGGAGCTGTTTTTT.